The rows below give T cell receptor beta chains drawn from one sample of a study of Ad26.COV2.S vaccination and SARS-CoV-2 variants. Method: immunoSEQ multiplex PCR; TCRdb's copy keeps in-frame clones and lacks some. The table shows more than 300,000 clones, with around 89% occurring only once. The sample consisted of peripheral blood, taken in a trial of Ad26.COV2.S vaccine versus placebo. The receptors shown here come from a person aged 18-60 years who received the Ad26.COV2.S COVID-19 vaccine or a placebo. Each CDR3 is given without its conserved first and last residue. Each record gives: V gene, CDR3 protein.

v_call: TRBV27; cdr3_aa: ASSPLTGGNTGELF
v_call: TRBV28; cdr3_aa: ASSLNRGARTSGRVAHNEQF
v_call: TRBV18; cdr3_aa: ASSIKVGSNQPQH
v_call: TRBV5-6; cdr3_aa: ASSRAGPGAYT
v_call: TRBV30; cdr3_aa: AWSPQNYEQY
v_call: TRBV6-5; cdr3_aa: ASSRGGISYNEQF
v_call: TRBV19; cdr3_aa: ASSIRDRYNEQF
v_call: TRBV19; cdr3_aa: ASTAGPGGVQPQH
v_call: TRBV28; cdr3_aa: ASSLGGGGGASDEQY
v_call: TRBV19; cdr3_aa: ASRGGSFEYNEQF
v_call: TRBV19; cdr3_aa: ASSINWDTQY
v_call: TRBV6-2/TRBV6-3; cdr3_aa: ASSSPRGGSGLDTQY
v_call: TRBV28; cdr3_aa: ASSQGTGAAQPQH
v_call: TRBV7-7; cdr3_aa: ASTAGRGRAVSGELF
v_call: TRBV3-1/TRBV3-2; cdr3_aa: ASSQTRMADTQY
v_call: TRBV6-5; cdr3_aa: ASERRGQWH
v_call: TRBV5-1; cdr3_aa: ASSLYVGTLYEQY
v_call: TRBV10-1; cdr3_aa: ATNHLGQGAYEQY
v_call: TRBV28; cdr3_aa: ASSLAFEQF
v_call: TRBV28; cdr3_aa: ASSLSGVGRATGELF
v_call: TRBV29-1; cdr3_aa: SVDPGARRWYNEQF
v_call: TRBV18; cdr3_aa: ASSPTDTNEKLF
v_call: TRBV6-1; cdr3_aa: ASSEVDRDFYGYT
v_call: TRBV28; cdr3_aa: ASSPAVTAAYEQY
v_call: TRBV5-1; cdr3_aa: ASSLASVADTQY
v_call: TRBV5-5; cdr3_aa: ASSFFQGRSRTEAF
v_call: TRBV7-8; cdr3_aa: ASILMGGAGELF
v_call: TRBV7-9; cdr3_aa: ASSLVEGAHGYT
v_call: TRBV7-8; cdr3_aa: ASSPAGWTARPQH
v_call: TRBV4-3; cdr3_aa: ASSVNPLTGSNTDTQY
v_call: TRBV3-1/TRBV3-2; cdr3_aa: ASSPDGNQPQH
v_call: TRBV19; cdr3_aa: ASSIRTGWEIRELF
v_call: TRBV6-2/TRBV6-3; cdr3_aa: ASSSRRRTSTDTQY
v_call: TRBV4-1; cdr3_aa: ASSRLGGSGYT
v_call: TRBV27; cdr3_aa: ASRELGQGDSYEQY
v_call: TRBV5-1; cdr3_aa: ASSARPGRVVSEQY
v_call: TRBV7-8; cdr3_aa: ASKGVPRGVKAGELF
v_call: TRBV11-2; cdr3_aa: ASSLGVTDYNEQF
v_call: TRBV7-9; cdr3_aa: ASSNRAEAQETQY
v_call: TRBV11-2; cdr3_aa: ASSLEGQTLN
v_call: TRBV19; cdr3_aa: ASSIPGTGMGDGYT
v_call: TRBV20-1; cdr3_aa: SARMNTEAF
v_call: TRBV20-1; cdr3_aa: SASIGNARRRVGSPLH
v_call: TRBV5-1; cdr3_aa: ASSLGIGLTDTQY
v_call: TRBV5-1; cdr3_aa: ASSSGQGSEQF
v_call: TRBV5-4; cdr3_aa: ASSRPSLGYEQY
v_call: TRBV19; cdr3_aa: ASTPTGGDYEQY
v_call: TRBV4-3; cdr3_aa: ASSQEEANYGYT
v_call: TRBV9; cdr3_aa: ASSLGQGRNTIY
v_call: TRBV6-2/TRBV6-3; cdr3_aa: ASSRTGFYEQY
v_call: TRBV4-2; cdr3_aa: ASSQGLIEETQY
v_call: TRBV6-5; cdr3_aa: ASSYSTPGDTYEQY
v_call: TRBV28; cdr3_aa: ASSLYQSYNEQF
v_call: TRBV29-1; cdr3_aa: SVGGGSGNQPQH
v_call: TRBV6-5; cdr3_aa: ASSYDSGNSNSPLH
v_call: TRBV15; cdr3_aa: ATSRDNQAVDEQF
v_call: TRBV7-2; cdr3_aa: ASRAAGTAVRSSYNEQF
v_call: TRBV30; cdr3_aa: AWSGNRGIWYGYT
v_call: TRBV15; cdr3_aa: ATSRGRIDTEAF